The 15 T cell receptor beta chains below were found in one sample sequenced in a study of technical replicates of blood from several donors. Libraries were prepared by immunoSEQ multiplex PCR; TCRdb keeps only in-frame clonotypes and omits some of them. Of some 60,000 clones in the sample, over 75% were seen once. The specimen was PBMCs. The receptors were gathered from a human donor in good health. Some clones in this sample may be carry-over from other donors' samples.

The V and J genes are TRBV5-1 and TRBJ2-7; TRBD2 agrees at 10 bases. Germline-derived CDR1 and CDR2 are SGHRS and YFSETQ. With 0 bases clipped from V and 3 bases from J, the junction kept 6 bases outside the gene matches. The CDR3 is 16 amino acids. The CDR3 DNA sequence: TGCGCCAGCAGCTTGGGTCTAGCGGGGGAAATCTACGAGCAGTACTTC. This codes for CASSLGLAGEIYEQYF.

The chain links TRBV7-9 to TRBJ2-3; 9 bases line up with TRBD1. Per germline, CDR1 SEHNR and CDR2 FQNEAQ (reference sequence). The CDR3 covers 14 residues. After removal of 5 bases from V and 3 bases from J, the junction contained 3 bases not matched to a gene. The CDR3 reads CASSRDRVTDTQYF. CDR3 nucleotides: TGTGCCAGCAGCCGGGACAGGGTTACAGATACGCAGTATTTT.

In DNA, the CDR3 is TGTGCCAGCAGTTGGGGGCGTCGCTATGGCTACACCTTC. The encoded protein is CASSWGRRYGYTF. The chain combines TRBV6-1 with TRBJ1-2; D might be TRBD1 (6 bases). The CDR3 consists of 13 residues. Germline-derived CDR1 and CDR2 are MNHNS and SASEGT. Trimming shortened V by 5 bases and J by 4 bases, and 11 bases separated the two germline ends.

The chain links TRBV6-5 to TRBJ2-5; no reliable D call. Trimming took 0 bases from V and 0 from J, leaving 8 bases between them. The CDR3 has 15 residues. The germline V gene has CDR1 MNHEY and CDR2 SVGAGI. CDR3 amino acids: CASSYSYEYQETQYF. CDR3 sequence (DNA): TGTGCCAGCAGTTACTCGTACGAGTACCAAGAGACCCAGTACTTC.

The rearrangement uses TRBV5-1 and TRBJ2-1; tentative D call: TRBD2 (5 bases). The germline V and J ends were trimmed by 4 bases and 9 bases, with 20 bases remaining between them. The CDR3 contains 15 residues. CDR1 is SGHRS, CDR2 YFSETQ, per germline. This CDR3 is CASSPSGSGQSEQFF. The CDR3 DNA sequence: TGCGCCAGCAGCCCATCGGGGAGCGGTCAGAGTGAGCAGTTCTTC.

This clone showed up just once. The V call is TRBV11-1, the J call TRBJ1-6, with a possible D match to TRBD1 (5 bases). Germline lookup yields CDR1 SGHAT and CDR2 FQDESV (reference sequence). The CDR3 totals 14 residues. V lost 5 bases, J lost 6 bases, and 11 bases lay in between. CDR3 in amino acids: CASSPGHLNSPLHF. CDR3 nucleotide sequence: TGTGCCAGCAGCCCAGGACACCTTAATTCACCCCTCCACTTT.

J is TRBJ2-1 and V is TRBV29-1; 15 nucleotides line up with TRBD2. The CDR3 covers 13 residues. Losses at the gene ends were 7 bases for V and 10 bases for J; bases not matched to a gene: 5. Germline V gene lookup returns CDR1 SQVTM and CDR2 ANQGSEA. DNA for the CDR3: TGCAGCGCCAAGGGACTAGCGGGAGGAGAGCAGTTCTTC. Translated: CSAKGLAGGEQFF.

The chain combines TRBV4-2 with TRBJ2-1, with no clear D. The germline CDR1 and CDR2 sequences are LGHNA and YNFKEQ. The CDR3 length is 17 residues. V lost 0 bases, J lost 2 bases, and 14 bases lay in between. CDR3 in DNA: TGTGCCAGCAGCCAAGATTCTCGACGTGGGCCCTACAATGAGCAGTTCTTC. This codes for CASSQDSRRGPYNEQFF.

This chain joins TRBV11-2 and TRBJ2-1; TRBD1 aligns across 7 bases. The ends lost 1 base at V and 5 bases at J; junction bases unmatched: 8. This CDR3 has 16 residues. The germline CDR1 and CDR2 sequences are SGHAT and FQNNGV. In nucleotides, the CDR3 is TGTGCCAGCAGCTTAGGGGGGTGGGACAGCAACAATGAGCAGTTCTTC. As protein: CASSLGGWDSNNEQFF.

The chain recombines TRBV5-6 with TRBJ2-7; no firm D call. The germline CDR1 and CDR2 sequences are SGHDT and YYEEEE. The CDR3 spans 11 residues. Trimming cost V 1 base and J 3 bases, with 2 bases left between them. The CDR3 nucleotides read TGTGCCAGCAGCTTGCGCTACGAGCAGTACTTC. The encoded protein is CASSLRYEQYF.

This sequence joins TRBV6-6 and TRBJ2-7; weak D call: TRBD1 (6 bases). The ends were cut back, 3 bases at V and 4 bases at J, with 13 bases in the middle. Germline values: CDR1 MNHNY, CDR2 SVGAGI (reference sequence). CDR3 length: 14 amino acids. CDR3 bases: TGTGCCAGCAGTTATGAACAGGGCGGGTACGAGCAGTACTTC. It encodes CASSYEQGGYEQYF.

This rearrangement joins TRBV7-9 to TRBJ1-6; possibly TRBD1 for D (6 bases). V lost 0 bases and J 9 bases, leaving 12 bases between the germline ends. The V gene's germline CDR1 is SEHNR and CDR2 FQNEAQ (reference sequence). The CDR3 sequence is 15 residues long. CDR3 nucleotides: TGTGCCAGCAGCTTAGCTTCCGGACAGCCTTCACCCCTCCACTTT. Translation gives CASSLASGQPSPLHF.

This chain joins TRBV5-6 and TRBJ1-2; maybe TRBD1 (5 bases). Trimming pared 7 bases from V and 7 bases from J, leaving 17 bases between. The CDR3 consists of 13 residues. Germline V gene data show CDR1 as SGHDT and CDR2 as YYEEEE. DNA of the CDR3: TGTGCCAGCTTCGTGGGCAGGGTAGGTGGCTACACCTTC. Its translation: CASFVGRVGGYTF.

This chain joins TRBV5-1 and TRBJ1-6; no clear D gene. V dropped 1 base and J dropped 7 bases, with 6 bases sitting between them. Germline assignment: CDR1 SGHRS and CDR2 YFSETQ. The CDR3 is made up of 13 amino acids. This CDR3 is CASSLSGNSPLHF. CDR3 sequence (DNA): TGCGCCAGCAGCTTGAGCGGAAATTCACCCCTCCACTTT.

This clone was observed a single time. V is TRBV12-5 and J is TRBJ1-2; possibly TRBD1 for D (6 bases). Germline V CDR1 and CDR2: LGHNT, FRNRAP. The CDR3 totals 16 residues. V gave up 1 base and J gave up 0 bases, with 12 bases separating them. DNA for the CDR3: TGTGCTAGTGGTTTGGGACAGGAACGTGCTAACTATGGCTACACCTTC. This codes for CASGLGQERANYGYTF.